This record looks at one T cell receptor (beta chain) sequence and its context. The antigen is unknown. This sample was taken from a study of cytomegalovirus exposure and HLA in healthy donors. The PCR ran on 60 Vbeta and 13 Jbeta primers. TCRdb keeps only in-frame clones here, not all; method: immunoSEQ multiplex PCR. Among about 130,000 clones listed, 75% to 85% were seen once. General study points: Accurate HLA-A and HLA-B prediction from TCR beta sequences was reported for most subjects. Immune exposure data for these donors was limited to CMV serostatus. The study designated some 180 TCR beta chains cytomegalovirus-associated. TCR beta V segments were, for the most part, productive about 87% or about 30% of the time in an earlier analysis.

This CDR3 region has 14 residues. Trimming removed 2 bases from V and 1 base from J, with 8 bases in between. CDR1 is KGHSH and CDR2 is LQKENI in the germline V gene. The specimen sequenced was PBMCs. The clonotype comes from a man aged 40-49 years in good health and CMV-seronegative. The V gene is TRBV18, the J gene TRBJ2-5, with a weak D call TRBD2 (6 bases). DNA of the CDR3: TGTGCCAGCTCACCAAATAGCGGCCAAGAGACCCAGTACTTC. Translation gives CASSPNSGQETQYF. Based on the CDR3 plus reference TRBV18 and TRBJ2-5, the full variable domain is NAGVMQNPRHLVRRRGQEARLRCSPMKGHSHVYWYRQLPEEGLKFMVYLQKENIIDESGMPKERFSAEFPKEGPSILRIQQVVRGDSAAYFCASSPNSGQETQYFGPGTRLLVL.